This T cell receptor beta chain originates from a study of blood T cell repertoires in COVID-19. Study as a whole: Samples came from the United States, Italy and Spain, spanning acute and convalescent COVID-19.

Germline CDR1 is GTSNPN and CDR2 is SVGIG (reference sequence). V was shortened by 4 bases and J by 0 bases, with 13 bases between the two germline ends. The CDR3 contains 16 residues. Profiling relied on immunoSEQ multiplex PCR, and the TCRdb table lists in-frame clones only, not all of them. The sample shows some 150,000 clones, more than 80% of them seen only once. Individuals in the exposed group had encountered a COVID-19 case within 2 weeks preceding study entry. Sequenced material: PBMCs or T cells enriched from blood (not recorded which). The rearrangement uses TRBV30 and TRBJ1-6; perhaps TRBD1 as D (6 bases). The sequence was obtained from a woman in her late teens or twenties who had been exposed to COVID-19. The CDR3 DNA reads TGTGCCTGGAATAGGGACACCAGCTCCTATAATTCACCCCTCCACTTT. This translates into CAWNRDTSSYNSPLHF.